This TCR beta chain was sequenced for a study of blood T cell repertoires in COVID-19. As for the study in general: Samples representing acute and convalescent COVID-19 were sourced from the United States, Italy and Spain. PBMCs, B-cell-depleted T cells, or T cells were the source of the cDNA or gDNA that made up the material.

Ages ranged from roughly 18 to 100 years, with residence in about two dozen US areas. In assigning cohorts, the study relied on participant-reported clinical history. The CDR3 is 16 amino acids. The germline V gene encodes CDR1 LNHDA and CDR2 SQIVND (reference sequence). V dropped 8 bases and J dropped 5; count of bases not matched to a gene: 10. Profiled with immunoSEQ multiplex PCR; TCRdb holds only in-frame clones, not every one. The sample carries 350,000 to 550,000 clones, about 85% recorded once. The specimen sequenced was PBMCs or T cells enriched from blood (not recorded which). The V gene is TRBV19, the J gene TRBJ1-6; 9 bases map to TRBD1. This sequence was found in a young woman with acute COVID-19. This chain's CDR3 is CASSQGASANNSPLHF. For the CDR3, the DNA is TGTGCCAGTTCACAGGGGGCATCGGCGAATAATTCACCCCTCCACTTT.